The 11 T cell receptor beta chains reported below all come from one sample, sequenced in a study of Ad26.COV2.S vaccination and SARS-CoV-2 variants. Measured with immunoSEQ multiplex PCR; TCRdb has only the in-frame clones, and not every one. The sample lists 300,000 to 500,000 clones; about 85% were seen once. Treatment indicated: some 20 received Ad26.COV2.S at low or high dose, single or two shots; roughly five received placebo; per-sample allocation not given. Sampling happened 63 days after the first vaccine or placebo injection. Specimen: peripheral blood, collected in a trial of Ad26.COV2.S vaccine versus placebo. The receptor set was obtained from a person between 18 and 65 years old who received the Ad26.COV2.S COVID-19 vaccine or a placebo.

This clone was detected only once. The rearrangement uses TRBV29-1 and TRBJ2-5; D remains unclear. V dropped 4 bases and J dropped 3 bases, with 15 bases sitting between them. The CDR3 has 14 amino acids. Germline values: CDR1 SQVTM, CDR2 ANQGSEA. CDR3 sequence (DNA): TGCAGCGTTGGTGGTGTAGACGGAGAAGAGACCCAGTACTTC. Amino acid sequence: CSVGGVDGEETQYF.

The chain combines TRBV12-1 with TRBJ1-6. TRBV12-1 is designated a pseudogene. This CDR3 region has 14 residues. The DNA of the CDR3 is TGTGCCAGCAGCTTTTTACTCTATCATTCACCCCTCCACTTT. It yields the protein CASSFLLYHSPLHF.

The V gene is TRBV2, the J gene TRBJ1-5, with 8 bases identical to TRBD1. CDR1 and CDR2 from the germline V gene are SNHLY and FYNNEI. V was pared by 4 bases and J by 6 bases, with 5 bases of the junction left unmatched. The CDR3 totals 14 residues. The CDR3 spells CASSGRDRFQPQHF. DNA of the CDR3: TGTGCCAGCAGTGGCCGGGACAGGTTTCAGCCCCAGCATTTT.

This clone appeared once. This sequence joins TRBV11-1 and TRBJ2-3; D remains unclear. CDR1 SGHAT and CDR2 FQDESV come from the germline V gene (reference sequence). The CDR3 consists of 16 residues. V lost 1 base and J lost 0, with 11 bases in between. The chain's CDR3 is CASSLGTPLSTDTQYF. CDR3 sequence (DNA): TGTGCCAGCAGCTTAGGTACCCCCTTAAGCACAGATACGCAGTATTTT. Filled out from reference TRBV11-1 and TRBJ2-3, the complete variable domain reads EAEVAQSPRYKITEKSQAVAFWCDPISGHATLYWYRQILGQGPELLVQFQDESVVDDSQLPKDRFSAERLKGVDSTLKIQPAELGDSAMYLCASSLGTPLSTDTQYFGPGTRLTVL.

The chain recombines TRBV7-2 with TRBJ1-2, with unresolved D. Trimming left V 5 bases short and J 8 bases short, with 12 bases between. CDR1 SGHTA and CDR2 FQGNSA come from the germline V gene. This CDR3 has 12 residues. CDR3 in amino acids: CASSVWAGGYTF. In DNA form, the CDR3 reads TGTGCCAGCAGCGTTTGGGCCGGGGGCTACACCTTC.

The rearrangement links TRBV5-1 to TRBJ2-7, with 11 bases fitting TRBD2. Per the germline V gene, CDR1 is SGHRS and CDR2 is YFSETQ. The CDR3 consists of 16 residues. J lost 0 bases, V lost 5 bases, and 7 bases had no gene match. The CDR3 reads CASRSGLADSSYEQYF. Written as DNA, the CDR3 is TGCGCCAGCAGATCGGGACTAGCGGATAGCTCCTACGAGCAGTACTTC. Combining the CDR3 with reference TRBV5-1 and TRBJ2-7 gives the whole variable domain KAGVTQTPRYLIKTRGQQVTLSCSPISGHRSVSWYQQTPGQGLQFLFEYFSETQRNKGNFPGRFSGRQFSNSRSEMNVSTLELGDSALYLCASRSGLADSSYEQYFGPGTRLTVT.

V gene TRBV18 combines with J gene TRBJ1-4, with D perhaps TRBD1 (5 bases). V was clipped by 4 bases and J by 0 bases, with 12 bases between them. Germline V gene data show CDR1 as KGHSH and CDR2 as LQKENI. The CDR3 covers 16 residues. In DNA form, the CDR3 reads TGTGCCAGCTCACGACAGAGTACCGCAACTAATGAAAAACTGTTTTTT. Its translation is CASSRQSTATNEKLFF.

This sequence joins TRBV27 and TRBJ1-2; D gene uncertain. V was shortened by 8 bases and J by 4 bases, with 14 bases between the two germline ends. Germline-derived CDR1 and CDR2 are MNHEY and SMNVEV (reference sequence). The CDR3 contains 13 residues. DNA of the CDR3: TGTGCCAGCGGGTCAACAGACCTCTATGGCTACACCTTC. Protein: CASGSTDLYGYTF.

V gene TRBV18 combines with J gene TRBJ2-3, with D perhaps TRBD1 (5 bases). V shed 3 bases and J shed 0 bases, with 13 bases lying between them. The CDR3 covers 16 residues. Looked up from germline, CDR1 is KGHSH and CDR2 is LQKENI. The DNA of the CDR3 is TGTGCCAGCTCACCCTTCTCTACAGGTAGCACAGATACGCAGTATTTT. Protein: CASSPFSTGSTDTQYF.

This chain uses TRBV7-9 with TRBJ1-3; 7 bases agree with TRBD1. The CDR3 totals 15 residues. V shed 4 bases, J shed 2 bases, and the junction held 5 bases outside the gene matches. CDR1 is SEHNR, CDR2 FQNEAQ, per germline (reference sequence). The CDR3 region is CASSSPGGAGNTIYF. CDR3 nucleotides: TGTGCCAGCAGCTCCCCAGGGGGAGCTGGAAACACCATATATTTT.

This chain uses TRBV6-1 with TRBJ2-5; no definite D call. The V gene lost 1 base and the J gene lost 5 bases, with 5 bases spanning the gap. The CDR3 is 12 residues long. Germline lookup yields CDR1 MNHNS and CDR2 SASEGT. Here the CDR3 reads CASSEGPETQYF. For the CDR3, the DNA is TGTGCCAGCAGTGAAGGGCCCGAGACCCAGTACTTC.